The present T cell receptor (beta chain) was sequenced within a study of tumour-infiltrating T cells in Burkitt lymphoma. In the study overall: Repertoire clonality predicted overall and progression-free survival.

Sequenced by immunoSEQ multiplex PCR; TCRdb stores in-frame clones only, minus some. The top ten hold around 15% of the sample, which has about 1,400 clones, more than 85% seen once. CDR1 is SGHTS and CDR2 is YDEGEE in the germline V gene. The CDR3 runs 12 residues. The V and J ends lost 7 bases and 8 bases respectively, with 13 bases between them. The source of this sequence is a human donor with diffuse large B-cell lymphoma. The V call is TRBV5-8, the J call TRBJ2-1; D may correspond to TRBD1 or TRBD2 (6 bases each). Sample: tumor tissue. The CDR3 DNA follows: TGTGCCAGCGGCCCGGGGGCTCATGAGCAGTTCTTC. Its translation: CASGPGAHEQFF.